The 11 T cell receptor beta chains presented below share a single source sample, sequenced in a study of cytotoxic CD8 clonotypes in ibrutinib-treated CLL. Repertoires were generated with immunoSEQ multiplex PCR, while TCRdb's copy carries only in-frame clones and drops some. This sample has fewer than 45,000 clones, with about 70% found just once. Here the sequenced sample was PBMCs, taken at disease progression, from a patient treated with ibrutinib. The source of these receptors is a human donor with chronic lymphocytic leukemia.

The chain joins TRBV29-1 to TRBJ1-4, with D possibly matching TRBD1 (5 bases). Germline CDR1 SQVTM, CDR2 ANQGSEA. This CDR3 is built from 13 residues. Deletions cut 3 bases from V and 3 bases from J, with 8 bases between. CDR3 in amino acids: CSVDGGSNEKLFF. DNA of the CDR3: TGCAGCGTTGACGGGGGGTCTAATGAAAAACTGTTTTTT.

The V call is TRBV28, the J call TRBJ2-7, with 8 bases lining up with TRBD2. The ends lost 7 bases at V and 5 bases at J; junction bases unmatched: 10. Per germline, CDR1 MDHEN and CDR2 SYDVKM. This CDR3 has 14 residues. CDR3 sequence (DNA): TGTGCCAGCAATGGTCATAGCGGGAAGAACGAGCAGTACTTC. Encoded protein: CASNGHSGKNEQYF.

J is TRBJ1-1 and V is TRBV10-2, with 7 positions matching TRBD1. This CDR3 is built from 17 residues. J was trimmed by 5 bases and V by 4 bases; bases with no gene match: 16. Germline V gene data show CDR1 as WSHSY and CDR2 as SAAADI. The CDR3 DNA is TGCGCCAGCAGTGCCAGGGGAGAGGGGGCTTCGAGGACTGAAGCTTTCTTT. This sequence encodes CASSARGEGASRTEAFF.

The chain joins TRBV5-1 to TRBJ2-1, with D possibly TRBD2 on 6 matching bases. The CDR3 totals 15 residues. Deletions cut 4 bases from V and 6 bases from J, with 17 bases between. Germline V lookup: CDR1 SGHRS, CDR2 YFSETQ. CDR3 coding DNA: TGCGCCAGCAGCGTGGGCGGGATCAGCGCCAATGAGCAGTTCTTC. Its protein product is CASSVGGISANEQFF.

The gene calls are TRBV10-2 and TRBJ2-2; unclear D gene. The germline CDR1 and CDR2 sequences are WSHSY and SAAADI. The V and J ends lost 0 bases and 5 bases respectively, with 13 bases between them. CDR3 length: 16 amino acids. The CDR3 DNA sequence: TGCGCCAGCAGTGAGTCGGGCAGAAGCGATACCGGGGAGCTGTTTTTT. Translated, it gives CASSESGRSDTGELFF.

Written as DNA, the CDR3 is TGTGCCACCAGCAGAGAGGGACAGGGGGGAGGGATCCAAGAGACCCAGTACTTC. Protein sequence: CATSREGQGGGIQETQYF. The chain couples TRBV15 to TRBJ2-5; 11 bases are a match to TRBD1. The germline gives CDR1 LNHNV, CDR2 YYDKDF (reference sequence). With V trimmed by 0 bases and J by 1 base, 7 bases remained unmatched. The CDR3 has 18 residues.

This clone has a single count. The chain couples TRBV6-5 to TRBJ1-2; D remains ambiguous. CDR3 length equals 14 residues. The V gene's germline CDR1 is MNHEY and CDR2 SVGAGI. V was pared by 6 bases and J by 6 bases, with 17 bases between. The CDR3 nucleotides are TGTGCCAGCAGGTCCGGTGGAATGTGGAATGGCTACACCTTC. Its protein is CASRSGGMWNGYTF.

This rearrangement joins TRBV6-5 to TRBJ2-7; TRBD1 matches 10 bases. The length of the CDR3 is 15 residues. In germline, CDR1 is MNHEY, CDR2 SVGAGI. Unmatched junction bases numbered 6, after V lost 6 bases and J lost 1 base. The DNA of the CDR3 is TGTGCCAGCAGCCCGGGACAGGGGTTTTCCTACGAGCAGTACTTC. Protein sequence: CASSPGQGFSYEQYF.

This clone was seen only a few times. DNA for the CDR3: TGTGCCAGCAGTCTTAGGACAGGTGACACCATATATTTT. Its protein is CASSLRTGDTIYF. The chain links TRBV27 to TRBJ1-3, with 7 nucleotides matching TRBD1. The CDR3 totals 13 residues. V gave up 5 bases and J gave up 8 bases; unmatched junction bases: 6. Germline CDR1 and CDR2: MNHEY and SMNVEV (reference sequence).

J is TRBJ1-1 and V is TRBV7-2; a possible D gene is TRBD1 (5 bases). The CDR3 is 15 residues long. V lost 3 bases, J lost 5 bases, and 16 bases lay in between. Germline loops: CDR1 SGHTA, CDR2 FQGNSA. The CDR3, as DNA: TGTGCCAGCAGCTTTCTCACGCGGGGGGTAACTGAAGCTTTCTTT. Its protein product is CASSFLTRGVTEAFF. The variable domain in full, with the rest retrieved from reference TRBV7-2 and TRBJ1-1, is GAGVSQSPSNKVTEKGKDVELRCDPISGHTALYWYRQSLGQGLEFLIYFQGNSAPDKSGLPSDRFSAERTGGSVSTLTIQRTQQEDSAVYLCASSFLTRGVTEAFFGQGTRLTVV.

V usage is TRBV6-6 and J usage is TRBJ2-7; D may match TRBD1 or TRBD2 (5 bases each). CDR1 and CDR2 (germline): MNHNY, SVGAGI (reference sequence). The CDR3 is 12 residues long. The germline V and J ends were trimmed by 5 bases and 7 bases, with 12 bases remaining between them. The CDR3 loop is CASSKGPGEQYF. The DNA of the CDR3 is TGTGCCAGCAGTAAGGGACCCGGGGAGCAGTACTTC.